This TCR beta chain was profiled in a study of cytomegalovirus exposure and HLA in healthy donors. The data were produced by immunoSEQ multiplex PCR, yet TCRdb's version contains in-frame clones alone and is incomplete. The table records 85,000 to 130,000 clones, approximately 90% of them present only once. The germline V gene has CDR1 MDHEN and CDR2 SYDVKM. The CDR3 runs to 16 residues. Unmatched junction bases numbered 12, after V lost 6 bases and J lost 1 base. This clonotype was sampled from a woman aged 18-29 years in good health and CMV-seropositive. Sequences were obtained from PBMCs. The rearrangement links TRBV28 to TRBJ2-7, with 7 bases that match TRBD1. The CDR3 is CASSISRQGPSYEQYV. The DNA for the CDR3 is TGTGCCAGCAGCATTAGCCGACAGGGTCCTTCCTACGAGCAGTACGTC.